One and the same sample provided the 6 T cell receptor beta chains below, sequenced in a study of T cell responses to AZD1222 COVID-19 vaccine. Sequencing was performed with immunoSEQ multiplex PCR; in TCRdb, only in-frame clones are kept and a portion is missing. The sample records 85,000 to 110,000 clones, around 91% being singletons. Sequences were derived from peripheral blood, sampled on day 0 of AZD1222 vaccination. These receptors were taken from an adult in good health.

This sequence joins TRBV4-1 and TRBJ1-4; D gene ambiguous. CDR1 and CDR2 (germline): MGHRA, YSYEKL. The V end lost 3 bases, the J end lost 1 base, and 9 bases lay between the germline ends. The CDR3 has 15 amino acids. Written as DNA, the CDR3 is TGCGCCAGCAGCCACCCGGGCCGAACTAATGAAAAACTGTTTTTT. Its translation is CASSHPGRTNEKLFF.

This sequence joins TRBV18 and TRBJ2-2, with a tentative D call TRBD1 (5 bases). This CDR3 is 14 amino acids long. The V end was cut by 3 bases, the J end by 2 bases, with 7 bases between. Germline V gives CDR1 KGHSH, CDR2 LQKENI. The CDR3 loop reads CASSPTANTGELFF. The CDR3 DNA is TGTGCCAGCTCACCGACAGCAAACACCGGGGAGCTGTTTTTT.

This sequence joins TRBV7-9 and TRBJ1-1, with D hard to call. The CDR3 length is 13 residues. V gave up 1 base and J gave up 4 bases, with 7 bases separating them. Germline V lookup: CDR1 SEHNR, CDR2 FQNEAQ (reference sequence). CDR3 residues: CASSLGVGTEAFF. The CDR3 DNA reads as TGTGCCAGCAGCTTAGGGGTGGGCACTGAAGCTTTCTTT.

The V and J genes are TRBV21-1 and TRBJ1-5. TRBV21-1 is tagged as a pseudogene. CDR3 length: 16 residues. The CDR3 region is CASSKDSSPSNQPQHF. DNA for the CDR3: TGTGCCAGCAGCAAAGACTCCAGCCCCAGCAATCAGCCCCAGCATTTT.

The chain links TRBV9 to TRBJ2-3; D is undetermined. V was pared by 1 base and J by 5 bases, with 5 bases between. CDR1 and CDR2 from the germline V gene are SGDLS and YYNGEE. This CDR3 comprises 12 residues. The CDR3 here is CASSVSGDTQYF. The CDR3 nucleotides read TGTGCCAGCAGCGTAAGTGGAGATACGCAGTATTTT.

The chain couples TRBV20-1 to TRBJ1-3; D unresolved. There are 11 residues in the CDR3. CDR1 DFQATT and CDR2 SNEGSKA come from the germline V gene (reference sequence). Between the trimmed V and J ends, which lost 3 bases and 8 bases, there was a span of 8 bases. The CDR3 DNA follows: TGCAGTGCTAGGGATGAGTACACCATATATTTT. Amino acids: CSARDEYTIYF.